This passage covers 3 T cell receptor beta chains from one sample sequenced in a study of shared clonotypes between healthy human individuals. TCRdb keeps only in-frame clones here, not all; method: immunoSEQ multiplex PCR. Of 950,000 to 1,300,000 clones detected, around 76% appear once; the ten largest clones hold less than 1.5%. The sequencing sample was made of memory CD4+ T cells sorted from blood. Subset: CD45RA-negative fraction. All receptors derive from a man aged 18 to 35 in good health.

V usage is TRBV11-3 and J usage is TRBJ2-7, with 8 nucleotides matching TRBD1. Losses at the gene ends were 5 bases for V and 3 bases for J; bases not matched to a gene: 12. The CDR3 loop spans 16 amino acids. Germline CDR1 is SGHNT and CDR2 is YENEEA. In nucleotides, the CDR3 is TGTGCCAGCAGCGACGGCACAGGGGGGAAGTTCTACGAGCAGTACTTC. Translation: CASSDGTGGKFYEQYF.

Notes on this clone: Other DNA variants within this sample encode the same CDR3. J is TRBJ1-1 and V is TRBV30; D is unclear. Per the germline V gene, CDR1 is GTSNPN and CDR2 is SVGIG (reference sequence). Trimming took 4 bases from V and 0 from J, leaving 6 bases between them. The CDR3 extends over 12 amino acids. CDR3 amino acids: CAWKSMNTEAFF. The CDR3 DNA sequence: TGTGCCTGGAAATCGATGAACACTGAAGCTTTCTTT.

The rearrangement joins TRBV6-5 to TRBJ2-7, with unresolved D. The CDR3 consists of 13 residues. CDR1 is MNHEY and CDR2 is SVGAGI in the germline V gene. V gave up 7 bases and J gave up 1 base, with 11 bases separating them. For the CDR3, the DNA is TGTGCCAGCACTAAAGGACCTTCCTACGAGCAGTACTTC. It specifies CASTKGPSYEQYF.